This T cell receptor (beta chain) originates from a study of OX40 agonist ivuxolimab in advanced cancers. The overall study: Dose-escalation subjects each had hepatocellular carcinoma, melanoma, renal cell or head and neck cancer. Three patients responded partially, comprising one with hepatocellular carcinoma and two with cutaneous melanoma.

The table came from immunoSEQ multiplex PCR; TCRdb's copy has only in-frame clones and leaves some out. The table records about 99,000 clones, 95% to 96% of them present only once. CDR1 and CDR2 from the germline V gene are LNHDA and SQIVND (reference sequence). This CDR3 region has 14 residues. J gave up 2 bases and V 7 bases, and 4 bases lay outside the gene matches. The chain recombines TRBV19 with TRBJ2-1; 8 bases are a match to TRBD2. This clonotype originated in an adult with an advanced solid tumor such as melanoma, head and neck, liver or kidney cancer. The material sequenced was CD4+ or CD8+ T cells sorted from blood, taken in a trial of the OX40 agonist ivuxolimab. CDR3 DNA: TGTGCCAGTACAAGCGGGAGTCCCTACAATGAGCAGTTCTTC. Its protein product is CASTSGSPYNEQFF.